The sequence of this T cell receptor (beta chain) was determined in a study of siplizumab effects on memory and regulatory T cells. General study results and limits: Researchers could not give a naive or memory phenotype to roughly 75-96% of proliferating CD4+ or CD8+ clones. Significant reduction of alloreactive sequences traceable to unstimulated CD4+ memory cells was observed with siplizumab. Apparently more diverse than memory cells, naive T cells also seemed major alloresponse contributors.

Assay used: immunoSEQ multiplex PCR; TCRdb lists only in-frame clones, some missing. Found here are 55,000 to 80,000 clones, around three quarters of them singletons; the top ten hold roughly 0.4%. As concerns this clone: The antigen remains undetermined.

The germline V gene encodes CDR1 SGHTA and CDR2 FQGNSA. The CDR3 is 13 residues long. V was cut by 0 bases and J by 3 bases, with 6 bases left in between. Unstimulated naive, memory, effector memory and TEMRA subsets were also sequenced, drawn from three donor pairs. The receptor's source is a human donor in good health. The chain uses TRBV7-2 and TRBJ2-7; no clear D gene. The sequencing input was memory CD4+ T cells sorted from blood. The CDR3: CASSLASRYEQYF. The CDR3 coding sequence is TGTGCCAGCAGCTTAGCCAGCCGCTACGAGCAGTACTTC.